This section outlines one T cell receptor beta chain sequence together with its context. Its cognate antigen has yet to be identified. No base-level quality is on record; no much larger clone is a single base apart. The library was produced with the immunoSEQ multiplex PCR assay. TCRdb mirrors the immuneACCESS table, restricted to in-frame sequences. Some clones are absent from its copies; in checked studies, under half trace to an unresolved V gene, and the reason for the others is unknown. In all, the sample holds more than 55,000 clones, and approximately 93% of those were seen once. The ten most abundant clones make up almost 1.5% of the sample. These data belong to a study of T cell changes during pregnancy in multiple sclerosis (dated by TCRdb to 2018 to 2020). In terms of the full investigation: In women with multiple sclerosis, the researchers looked at how the T cell repertoire shifted as pregnancy progressed.

Sequenced here: peripheral blood, sampled in the second trimester of pregnancy. The clonotype comes from a female donor with multiple sclerosis, enrolled in a pregnancy study.

The DNA sequence is TGCGCCAGCAGCTTTGAAGGGGGCTCTGGAAACACCATATATTTT. It codes for CASSFEGGSGNTIYF. The chain uses TRBV5-1 and TRBJ1-3; a weak D assignment points to TRBD1 (6 bases agree). The CDR3 covers 15 residues, taking in both the cysteine and the phenylalanine. The kept DNA is CDR3 alone, 45 bases in frame from the first base. V gives up 2 bases and J gives up 0 bases, and the segment between their germline ends measures 9 bases. The germline V gene gives CDR1 as SGHRS and CDR2 as YFSETQ.